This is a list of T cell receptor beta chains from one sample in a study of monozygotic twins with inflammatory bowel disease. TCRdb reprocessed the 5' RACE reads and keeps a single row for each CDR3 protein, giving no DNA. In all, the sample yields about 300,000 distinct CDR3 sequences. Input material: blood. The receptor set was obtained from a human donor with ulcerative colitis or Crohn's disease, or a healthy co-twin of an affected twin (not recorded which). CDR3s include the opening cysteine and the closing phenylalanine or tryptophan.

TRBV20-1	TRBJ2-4	CSARDASGQKNIQYF
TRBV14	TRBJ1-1	CASSQYVEAFF
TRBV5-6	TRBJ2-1	CASSLSGHVFNEQFF
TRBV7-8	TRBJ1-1	CASSSGQGKGGNTEAFF
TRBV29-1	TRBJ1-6	CSVAETQGLNSPLHF
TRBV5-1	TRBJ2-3	CASSLVLWASKGTDTQYF
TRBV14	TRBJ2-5	CASSRYLTSGGPVIQETQYF
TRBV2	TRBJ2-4	CASTRQILLAKNIQYF
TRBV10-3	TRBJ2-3	CAISAGGVAADTQYF
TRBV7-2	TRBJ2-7	CASSLGGSWGHEQYF
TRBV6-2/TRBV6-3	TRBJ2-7	CASRSAFWDEQYF
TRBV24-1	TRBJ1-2	CATSDRGQIYGYTF
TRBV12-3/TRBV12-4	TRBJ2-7	CASSFGQDPYEQYF
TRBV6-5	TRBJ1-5	CASSYIGGKPQHF
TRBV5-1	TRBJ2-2	CASSRLAGDTGELFF
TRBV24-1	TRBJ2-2	CATSGLADTGELFF
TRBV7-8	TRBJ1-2	CASSLQPGEGFGYTF
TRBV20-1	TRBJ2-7	CSAVLSGRGSYERYF
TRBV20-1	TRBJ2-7	CSASFRGPTYEQYF
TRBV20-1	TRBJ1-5	CSAWPSGNQPQHF
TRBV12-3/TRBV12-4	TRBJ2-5	CASSLKGTQETQYF
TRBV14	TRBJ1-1	CASRRWGGRTEAFF
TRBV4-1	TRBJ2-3	CASSQGTRGTDTQYF
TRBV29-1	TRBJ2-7	CSVGQGAYEQYF
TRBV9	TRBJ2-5	CASSVAGGLQETQYF
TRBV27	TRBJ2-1	CASSPSRGNNEQFF
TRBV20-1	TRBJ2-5	CSAGSSGGQETQYF
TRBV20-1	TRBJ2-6	CSARFYPGANVLTF
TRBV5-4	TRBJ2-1	CASSTNRVEQFF
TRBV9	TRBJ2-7	CASSAESGTGVEQYF
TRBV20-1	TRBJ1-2	CSASTGGGYTF
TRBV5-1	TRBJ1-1	CASKRDTEAFF
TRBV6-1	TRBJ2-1	CASSDRSWGGGGEQFF
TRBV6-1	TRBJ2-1	CASSLVPANEQFF
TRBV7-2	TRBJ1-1	CASSLEGGGTEAFF